The next 28 T cell receptor beta chains were all read from a single sample in a study of T-cell reconstitution after alpha-beta-depleted transplantation in children. Preparation of the TCRbeta library used unique molecular identifiers. TCRdb recomputed calls from the PCR reads with MiXCR, one row per CDR3 protein. Here the sample spans 700,000 to 950,000 distinct CDR3 sequences, approximately 15% being singletons. This specimen consisted of PBMCs, mostly from graft donor cells, obtained 360 days after TCRalphabeta/CD19-depleted stem cell transplant. The receptor source for this set is a male patient younger than 18 who had a stem cell transplant for acute lymphoblastic leukemia, so the T cells may come from the graft donor.

The V gene is TRBV5-1, the J gene TRBJ2-3; D is possibly TRBD2 (6 bases). The CDR3 runs to 15 residues. CDR1 and CDR2 (germline): SGHRS, YFSETQ. Trimming left V 0 bases short and J 2 bases short, with 10 bases between. This chain's CDR3 is CASSLVVAVTDTQYF. In DNA form, the CDR3 reads TGCGCCAGCAGCTTGGTAGTAGCGGTCACAGATACGCAGTATTTT.

This clonotype was picked up a small number of times. This chain's CDR3 is CATSREGGSRGNQPQHF. In DNA form, the CDR3 reads TGTGCCACCAGCAGAGAGGGAGGGAGTCGGGGCAATCAGCCCCAGCATTTT. The J gene is TRBJ1-5, the V gene TRBV15; D gene uncertain. From germline, CDR1 is LNHNV and CDR2 YYDKDF (reference sequence). This CDR3 spans 17 amino acids. Deletions cut 0 bases from V and 2 bases from J, with 14 bases between.

The genes are TRBV11-2 and TRBJ2-5; D is unclear. The CDR3 is made up of 13 amino acids. Germline V gene data show CDR1 as SGHAT and CDR2 as FQNNGV. V gave up 1 base and J gave up 6 bases, with 9 bases separating them. The CDR3 region has the DNA TGTGCCAGCAGCTTAGGGACCTTAAAGACCCAGTACTTC. It is translated as CASSLGTLKTQYF. The full variable domain, rest sourced from reference TRBV11-2 and TRBJ2-5, is EAGVAQSPRYKIIEKRQSVAFWCNPISGHATLYWYQQILGQGPKLLIQFQNNGVVDDSQLPKDRFSAERLKGVDSTLKIQPAKLEDSAVYLCASSLGTLKTQYFGPGTRLLVL.

A few counts support this clonotype. V usage is TRBV5-1 and J usage is TRBJ1-2, with D uncertain. The V gene's germline CDR1 is SGHRS and CDR2 YFSETQ. The CDR3 consists of 17 residues. The germline V and J ends were trimmed by 0 bases and 4 bases, with 19 bases remaining between them. CDR3 loop: CASSLDTIGRGSYGYTF. CDR3 DNA: TGCGCCAGCAGCTTGGATACGATTGGGCGAGGGAGCTATGGCTACACCTTC. The variable domain in full, completed from reference TRBV5-1 and TRBJ1-2, reads KAGVTQTPRYLIKTRGQQVTLSCSPISGHRSVSWYQQTPGQGLQFLFEYFSETQRNKGNFPGRFSGRQFSNSRSEMNVSTLELGDSALYLCASSLDTIGRGSYGYTFGSGTRLTVV.

V gene TRBV20-1 combines with J gene TRBJ2-7, with D perhaps matching TRBD2 (6 bases). The V and J ends lost 2 bases and 1 base respectively, with 15 bases between them. The CDR3 is made up of 15 amino acids. Germline CDR1 is DFQATT and CDR2 is SNEGSKA (reference sequence). The CDR3 region is CSARTSGVPSYEQYF. The CDR3 region has the DNA TGCAGTGCTAGAACTTCGGGGGTCCCATCCTACGAGCAGTACTTC.

The V call is TRBV12-3 or TRBV12-4, the J call TRBJ2-4, with D possibly called TRBD1 or TRBD2 (6 bases each). The CDR3 consists of 14 residues. V gave up 6 bases and J gave up 8 bases, with 17 bases separating them. The DNA of the CDR3 is TGTGCCAGCAGCCGGGGGCACAGCTCCCACATTCAGTACTTC. Protein product: CASSRGHSSHIQYF.

CDR3 amino acids: CASTDPVANTDTQYF. The CDR3 DNA reads as TGTGCCAGCACAGACCCTGTAGCGAACACAGATACGCAGTATTTT. This sequence joins TRBV6-2 or TRBV6-3 and TRBJ2-3; possibly TRBD2 for D (5 bases). CDR3 length equals 15 residues. CDR1 is MNHEY and CDR2 is SVGEGT in the germline V gene. The ends were cut back, 7 bases at V and 2 bases at J, with 16 bases in the middle.

The chain has TRBV20-1 and TRBJ2-7; 10 bases map to TRBD2. The V gene end was trimmed by 7 bases and the J gene end by 1 base; junction bases not matched to a gene: 7. CDR3 length: 14 amino acids. CDR1 and CDR2 from the germline V gene are DFQATT and SNEGSKA (reference sequence). DNA for the CDR3: TGCAGTGTTGCTGGGACTAGCGCTTCCTACGAGCAGTACTTC. It codes for CSVAGTSASYEQYF.

The chain employs TRBV12-3 or TRBV12-4 and TRBJ2-1, with TRBD1 as a possible D gene (5 bases). V lost 3 bases, J lost 1 base, and 13 bases lay in between. This CDR3 spans 16 amino acids. CDR3: CASSFRQGLSYNEQFF. As DNA, the CDR3 is TGTGCCAGCAGTTTTCGTCAGGGTTTGTCCTACAATGAGCAGTTCTTC.

J is TRBJ1-4 and V is TRBV20-1; TRBD1 aligns across 9 bases. Germline values: CDR1 DFQATT, CDR2 SNEGSKA (reference sequence). CDR3 length: 14 amino acids. J was trimmed by 8 bases and V by 5 bases; bases with no gene match: 9. The CDR3 region has the DNA TGCAGTGCTGAATTCGGACAGGGGCGGGAAAAACTGTTTTTT. It is translated as CSAEFGQGREKLFF.

This clonotype was picked up a small number of times. The V gene is TRBV30, the J gene TRBJ2-1; a weak D match, TRBD2 (6 bases). V gave up 0 bases and J gave up 6 bases, with 21 bases separating them. This CDR3 is 17 amino acids long. Per germline, CDR1 GTSNPN and CDR2 SVGIG (reference sequence). The CDR3 DNA sequence: TGTGCCTGGAGTGTCGGAAGGACTACACTTCACTTCAATGAGCAGTTCTTC. Residues: CAWSVGRTTLHFNEQFF.

The rearrangement links TRBV12-3 or TRBV12-4 to TRBJ2-1, with TRBD2 matching 9 bases. V shed 7 bases and J 7 bases; nucleotides not matched to a gene: 11. The CDR3 is made up of 15 amino acids. The CDR3 DNA follows: TGTGCCAGCACCCACTCCCCGGGACTAGCTAATGAGCAGTTCTTC. Translation: CASTHSPGLANEQFF.

This clonotype occurred many times. The gene calls are TRBV5-1 and TRBJ1-1, with D perhaps matching TRBD1 (5 bases). Germline CDR1 SGHRS, CDR2 YFSETQ. The CDR3 is made up of 14 amino acids. V lost 3 bases, J lost 0 bases, and 9 bases lay in between. CDR3 region: CASSSRGVNTEAFF. CDR3 in DNA: TGCGCCAGCAGCTCAAGGGGTGTGAACACTGAAGCTTTCTTT.

This clonotype was detected once. A much larger clone differs by one base, so this may be a read error. This sequence joins TRBV12-3 or TRBV12-4 and TRBJ1-1; D may be TRBD1 (6 bases). Trimming stripped 4 bases from V and 6 bases from J, with 18 bases between. The CDR3 has 15 amino acids. In DNA form, the CDR3 reads TGTGCCAGCAGTTCCCTATCGGGGGGCGGCTCTGAAGCTTTCTTT. This sequence encodes CASSSLSGGGSEAFF.

This clonotype came up a few times. This CDR3 is CASGNDRVINGYTF. CDR3 coding DNA: TGTGCCAGCGGAAACGACAGGGTGATTAATGGCTACACCTTC. The genes are TRBV2 and TRBJ1-2, with 7 bases that match TRBD1. V lost 8 bases, J lost 6 bases, and 12 bases stayed unmatched. This CDR3 comprises 14 residues. CDR1 is SNHLY, CDR2 FYNNEI, per germline.

The chain carries TRBV7-9 and TRBJ2-7, with TRBD1 identical over 8 bases. Germline V gene lookup returns CDR1 SEHNR and CDR2 FQNEAQ (reference sequence). Trimming cost V 6 bases and J 6 bases; bases outside gene matches: 4. The CDR3 extends over 12 amino acids. In nucleotides, the CDR3 is TGTGCCAGCAGGAACCAGGGGGCCGAGCAGTACTTC. Amino acids: CASRNQGAEQYF.

This clonotype was seen many times. This chain uses TRBV9 with TRBJ2-1, with D possibly being TRBD2 (6 bases). V was shortened by 2 bases and J by 7 bases, with 13 bases between the two germline ends. This CDR3 is built from 14 residues. Germline lookup yields CDR1 SGDLS and CDR2 YYNGEE. As DNA, the CDR3 is TGTGCCAGCAGCGTCGGAGAGGGGAGGAATGAGCAGTTCTTC. It translates to CASSVGEGRNEQFF. Complete variable domain (other parts from reference TRBV9 and TRBJ2-1): DSGVTQTPKHLITATGQRVTLRCSPRSGDLSVYWYQQSLDQGLQFLIQYYNGEERAKGNILERFSAQQFPDLHSELNLSSLELGDSALYFCASSVGEGRNEQFFGPGTRLTVL.

The rearrangement links TRBV29-1 to TRBJ2-7; D call uncertain. CDR1 SQVTM and CDR2 ANQGSEA come from the germline V gene. Trimming took 1 base from V and 5 from J, leaving 9 bases between them. CDR3 length: 12 amino acids. CDR3 in DNA: TGCAGCGTTGAAGCAGCGCCGGACGAGCAGTACTTC. Translating it yields CSVEAAPDEQYF.

This clonotype was found a few times. This chain links TRBV3-1 with TRBJ2-1; D not resolved. Looked up from germline, CDR1 is LGHDT and CDR2 is YNNKEL (reference sequence). CDR3 length: 13 residues. Trimming left V 4 bases short and J 8 bases short, with 12 bases between. The CDR3, as DNA: TGTGCCAGCAGCCCCTTTCTTACTTATGAGCAGTTCTTC. Its protein is CASSPFLTYEQFF.

Here the CDR3 DNA reads TGCAGTGCTAGAGTGTTAGCGGGGGGTTTGGAGCAGTACTTC. Its translation is CSARVLAGGLEQYF. The chain has TRBV20-1 and TRBJ2-7; 10 bases are shared with TRBD2. V was clipped by 1 base and J by 7 bases; unmatched bases: 7. The CDR3 is made up of 14 amino acids. The V gene's germline CDR1 is DFQATT and CDR2 SNEGSKA (reference sequence).

The chain has TRBV29-1 and TRBJ2-1, with 8 bases fitting TRBD1. The CDR3 runs to 10 residues. Germline V gene data show CDR1 as SQVTM and CDR2 as ANQGSEA. V shed 6 bases, J shed 12 bases, and the junction held 4 bases outside the gene matches. This CDR3 reads CSVAGGAQFF. The CDR3 DNA follows: TGCAGCGTAGCAGGGGGCGCGCAGTTCTTC.

This chain connects TRBV6-1 to TRBJ1-1; 7 bases line up with TRBD1. The V segment lost 5 bases and the J segment 8 bases; nucleotides outside the gene matches: 11. This CDR3 has 14 residues. The germline CDR1 and CDR2 sequences are MNHNS and SASEGT. The CDR3 coding sequence is TGTGCCAGCAGTCCCCCCGGGACAGCGAGCGAAGCTTTCTTT. Translated, it gives CASSPPGTASEAFF.

This clonotype was observed a few times. The V gene is TRBV5-1, the J gene TRBJ2-7; maybe TRBD1 (5 bases). Trimming removed 1 base from V and 1 base from J, with 18 bases in between. Germline-derived CDR1 and CDR2 are SGHRS and YFSETQ. The CDR3 runs to 17 residues. The CDR3 nucleotides are TGCGCCAGCAGCTTGAGACCATCCGAGACAGCTTCCTACGAGCAGTACTTC. Translated: CASSLRPSETASYEQYF.

This sequence joins TRBV29-1 and TRBJ2-2; D gene unclear. Germline CDR1 is SQVTM and CDR2 is ANQGSEA. Trimming pared 6 bases from V and 0 bases from J, leaving 8 bases between. The CDR3 extends over 13 amino acids. The DNA of the CDR3 is TGCAGCGTGTCCGCTGCGAACACCGGGGAGCTGTTTTTT. It is translated as CSVSAANTGELFF.

This clonotype occurred many times. This sequence joins TRBV5-1 and TRBJ1-1, with TRBD1 identical over 7 bases. The junction had 5 bases not matched to a gene; V was cut back by 3 bases and J by 3 bases. The CDR3 totals 14 residues. CDR1 is SGHRS, CDR2 YFSETQ, per germline. The CDR3 spells CASSSGQVYTEAFF. Written as DNA, the CDR3 is TGCGCCAGCAGCTCTGGACAGGTTTACACTGAAGCTTTCTTT. Drawing the rest from reference TRBV5-1 and TRBJ1-1, the complete variable domain is KAGVTQTPRYLIKTRGQQVTLSCSPISGHRSVSWYQQTPGQGLQFLFEYFSETQRNKGNFPGRFSGRQFSNSRSEMNVSTLELGDSALYLCASSSGQVYTEAFFGQGTRLTVV.

This clonotype was observed a few times. The rearrangement links TRBV7-9 to TRBJ2-2; D gene ambiguous. The CDR3 runs 15 residues. Trimming took off 2 bases at V and 7 bases at J, with 14 bases between the two ends. Germline V CDR1 and CDR2: SEHNR, FQNEAQ (reference sequence). CDR3 coding DNA: TGTGCCAGCAGCTTATTAGACTCACCTGGCGGGGAGCTGTTTTTT. Translation: CASSLLDSPGGELFF.

The chain employs TRBV10-3 and TRBJ2-3; perhaps TRBD2 as D (6 bases). Germline CDR1 is ENHRY and CDR2 is SYGVKD. The ends were cut back, 3 bases at V and 0 bases at J, with 10 bases in the middle. The CDR3 has 15 amino acids. CDR3: CAISDRDFSTDTQYF. The CDR3 DNA follows: TGTGCCATCAGTGACCGGGACTTCAGCACAGATACGCAGTATTTT.

This clonotype was seen repeatedly, ten times or more. The J gene is TRBJ2-1, the V gene TRBV7-3; 10 nucleotides agree with TRBD2. Germline CDR1 SGHTA, CDR2 FQGTGA. The CDR3 contains 16 residues. The J segment lost 10 bases and the V segment lost 1 base, leaving 10 bases of the junction unmatched. CDR3 protein: CASSLIPAGGPKEQFF. CDR3 bases: TGTGCCAGCAGCTTAATCCCAGCGGGAGGGCCAAAAGAGCAGTTCTTC. Together with reference TRBV7-3 and TRBJ2-1, the CDR3 gives the full variable domain: GAGVSQTPSNKVTEKGKYVELRCDPISGHTALYWYRQSLGQGPEFLIYFQGTGAADDSGLPNDRFFAVRPEGSVSTLKIQRTERGDSAVYLCASSLIPAGGPKEQFFGPGTRLTVL.